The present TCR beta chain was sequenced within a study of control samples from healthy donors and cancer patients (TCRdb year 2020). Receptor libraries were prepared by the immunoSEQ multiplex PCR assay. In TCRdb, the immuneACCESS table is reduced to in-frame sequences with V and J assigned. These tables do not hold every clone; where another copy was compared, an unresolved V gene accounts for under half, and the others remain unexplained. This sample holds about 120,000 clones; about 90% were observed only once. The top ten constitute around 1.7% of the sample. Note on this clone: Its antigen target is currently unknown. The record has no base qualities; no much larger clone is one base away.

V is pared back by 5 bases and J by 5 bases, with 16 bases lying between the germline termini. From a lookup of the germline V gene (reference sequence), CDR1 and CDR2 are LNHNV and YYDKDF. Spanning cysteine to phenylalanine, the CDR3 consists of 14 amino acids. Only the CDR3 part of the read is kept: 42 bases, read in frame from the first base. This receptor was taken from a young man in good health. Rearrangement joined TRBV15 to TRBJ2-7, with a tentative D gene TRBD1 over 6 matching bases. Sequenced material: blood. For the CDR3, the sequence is CATSSGTRVHEQYF. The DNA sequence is TGTGCCACCAGCTCCGGGACAAGGGTCCACGAGCAGTACTTC.